Listed below are T cell receptor beta chains from one sample, sequenced in a study of blood T cell repertoires in COVID-19. Measured with immunoSEQ multiplex PCR; TCRdb has only the in-frame clones, and not every one. Of 210,000 or so clones in the sample, around 86% are singletons; the top ten hold 3.5% to 4.5%. The sequenced sample consisted of peripheral blood. These receptors originate from a man aged 45-60 years with acute or convalescent COVID-19. The CDR3 runs from the conserved cysteine through the conserved F or W. Fields, in order: J gene, V gene, clone size, D gene, CDR3 protein, CDR3 DNA. D genes are given only for firm matches. The size of a clone is reported for some rows only, either as once, few or many, or as a class for expanded clones.

TRBJ2-7 TRBV7-2 NA TRBD2 CASTPGGSSSYEQYF TGTGCCAGCACCCCGGGGGGTTCTAGCTCCTACGAGCAGTACTTC
TRBJ1-5 TRBV6-1 NA NA CASSERGTRNSNQPQHF TGTGCCAGCAGTGAAAGGGGGACAAGAAATAGCAATCAGCCCCAGCATTTT
TRBJ2-5 TRBV20-1 NA NA CSASGGARETQYF TGCAGTGCTAGTGGCGGGGCCCGGGAGACCCAGTACTTC
TRBJ1-5 TRBV21-1 NA NA CASSGPGQVVGRPQHF TGTGCCAGCAGCGGGCCGGGACAGGTGGTTGGTAGGCCCCAGCATTTT
TRBJ1-2 TRBV27 few TRBD1 CASRGTGLYGYTF TGTGCCAGCAGGGGGACAGGCCTCTATGGCTACACCTTC
TRBJ2-7 TRBV12-3/TRBV12-4 NA TRBD1 CASAGGPSYEQYF TGTGCCAGCGCAGGGGGCCCTTCCTACGAGCAGTACTTC
TRBJ2-2 TRBV5-8 NA NA CASSPRLSSGGELFF TGTGCCAGCAGCCCACGCCTGTCCAGTGGCGGGGAGCTGTTTTTT
TRBJ1-1 TRBV7-2 NA TRBD1 CATSGQGVPNTEAFF TGTGCCACATCGGGACAGGGGGTCCCGAACACTGAAGCTTTCTTT
TRBJ1-2 TRBV28 NA NA CASSLGSPSLYGYTF TGTGCCAGCAGCCTCGGCAGTCCTAGCCTCTATGGCTACACCTTC
TRBJ1-2 TRBV13 NA TRBD1 CASSLAGQGAHGYTF TGTGCCAGCAGCTTAGCCGGACAGGGGGCGCATGGCTACACCTTC
TRBJ1-4 TRBV18 NA NA CASSPRNRPNEKLFF TGTGCCAGCTCACCACGCAACAGACCGAATGAAAAACTGTTTTTT
TRBJ1-2 TRBV12-3/TRBV12-4 NA NA CASRRTDTGYTF TGTGCCAGCAGGCGGACAGATACTGGCTACACCTTC
TRBJ1-6 TRBV2 NA NA CASSRDPGSYNSPLHF TGTGCCAGCAGCCGGGATCCGGGGTCCTATAATTCACCCCTCCACTTT
TRBJ2-1 TRBV9 NA NA CASSVGWAGSYNEQFF TGTGCCAGCAGCGTAGGGTGGGCGGGCTCCTACAATGAGCAGTTCTTC
TRBJ1-1 TRBV5-1 NA NA CASSLNGHPNTEAFF TGCGCCAGCAGCTTAAATGGACACCCGAACACTGAAGCTTTCTTT
TRBJ1-2 TRBV19 NA NA CASSIARHGYTF TGTGCCAGTAGTATAGCGCGTCATGGCTACACCTTC
TRBJ1-3 TRBV5-6 NA NA CASSLAYSGNTIYF TGTGCCAGCAGCTTGGCCTACTCTGGAAACACCATATATTTT
TRBJ2-1 TRBV6-5 NA TRBD1 CATEDRGYGNEQFF TGTGCCACCGAAGACAGGGGTTACGGGAATGAGCAGTTCTTC
TRBJ2-1 TRBV11-3 NA TRBD1 CASSPTRTGVSEQFF TGTGCCAGCAGCCCAACGAGGACAGGGGTCAGTGAGCAGTTCTTC
TRBJ1-6 TRBV18 NA NA CASSPSPGRLNSPLHF TGTGCCAGCTCACCATCTCCAGGCAGGTTAAATTCACCCCTCCACTTT
TRBJ2-5 TRBV5-4 NA TRBD1 CASSAGTGVQETQYF TGTGCCAGCAGCGCCGGGACAGGGGTTCAAGAGACCCAGTACTTC
TRBJ2-5 TRBV6-5 few NA CASTESRGGETQYF TGTGCCAGCACCGAATCAAGGGGAGGCGAGACCCAGTACTTC
TRBJ1-2 TRBV5-6 once NA CASSLVGSHTYGYTF TGTGCCAGCAGCTTGGTCGGGTCACATACCTATGGCTACACCTTC
TRBJ1-1 TRBV5-8 NA NA CASSLLQGGTEAFF TGTGCCAGCAGCTTGTTGCAGGGAGGCACTGAAGCTTTCTTT
TRBJ1-1 TRBV7-2 NA NA CASSLAPGAVLNTEAFF TGTGCCAGCAGCTTGGCTCCAGGGGCCGTTCTGAACACTGAAGCTTTCTTT
TRBJ2-7 TRBV6-5 few TRBD1 CASRRDRGPPGEQYF TGTGCCAGCAGGCGAGACAGGGGGCCGCCGGGGGAGCAGTACTTC
TRBJ2-7 TRBV7-9 once NA CASSLSAVGSASEQYF TGTGCCAGCAGCTTATCAGCGGTCGGCAGCGCCTCCGAGCAGTACTTC
TRBJ2-5 TRBV2 NA NA CASSEWLETQYF TGTGCCAGCAGTGAATGGCTAGAGACCCAGTACTTC
TRBJ1-5 TRBV3-1/TRBV3-2 once NA CASSQGGRQPQHF TGTGCCAGCAGCCAAGGGGGGCGTCAGCCCCAGCATTTT
TRBJ2-7 TRBV20-1 NA NA CSASDGYGSGQYF TGCAGTGCTAGTGATGGTTATGGTAGCGGGCAGTACTTC
TRBJ2-7 TRBV14 few NA CASSQGRGVYEQYF TGTGCCAGCAGCCAGGGCAGGGGAGTCTACGAGCAGTACTTC
TRBJ1-5 TRBV6-5 few NA CASSYRGGQPQHF TGTGCCAGCAGTTATAGGGGAGGACAGCCCCAGCATTTT
TRBJ2-3 TRBV6-1 once TRBD1 CASVGRGLGTDTQYF TGTGCCAGCGTGGGAAGGGGGCTGGGAACAGATACGCAGTATTTT
TRBJ1-5 TRBV27 NA NA CASSSWTRGQPQHF TGTGCCAGCAGTTCTTGGACCCGAGGGCAGCCCCAGCATTTT
TRBJ2-6 TRBV2 NA NA CASTMYSGANVLTF TGTGCCAGCACTATGTACTCTGGGGCCAACGTCCTGACTTTC
TRBJ2-7 TRBV7-9 NA TRBD1 CASSRRQGAFYEQYF TGTGCCAGCAGCCGTCGCCAGGGGGCATTCTACGAGCAGTACTTC
TRBJ1-1 TRBV6-5 NA NA CASSYFGGPITEAFF TGTGCCAGCAGTTATTTCGGGGGGCCGATCACTGAAGCTTTCTTT
TRBJ2-2 TRBV11-1 NA NA CASSLEGVGRELFF TGTGCCAGCAGCTTAGAAGGGGTGGGCCGGGAGCTGTTTTTT
TRBJ2-3 TRBV3-1/TRBV3-2 NA NA CASSLPQVIGDTQYF TGTGCCAGCAGCCTCCCCCAGGTGATCGGTGATACGCAGTATTTT
TRBJ2-1 TRBV18 NA NA CASSEGVVAATGGQFF TGTGCCAGCTCTGAGGGGGTCGTCGCGGCTACGGGCGGGCAGTTCTTC
TRBJ1-1 TRBV2 NA NA CASSEGWRVTEAFF TGTGCCAGCAGTGAAGGCTGGCGGGTCACTGAAGCTTTCTTT
TRBJ1-6 TRBV2 NA NA CASSEPPRSPLHF TGTGCCAGCAGTGAACCGCCACGGTCACCCCTCCACTTT
TRBJ1-1 TRBV19 NA TRBD1 CASSRDGTANLNTEAFF TGTGCCAGTAGTCGCGACGGGACAGCTAATTTGAACACTGAAGCTTTCTTT
TRBJ2-2 TRBV5-1 NA TRBD1 CASSLGQAGYTGELFF TGCGCCAGCAGCCTGGGACAGGCAGGTTACACCGGGGAGCTGTTTTTT
TRBJ1-1 TRBV18 NA TRBD1 CASSPSNRQGSTEAFF TGTGCCAGCTCACCAAGCAACAGACAGGGGTCCACTGAAGCTTTCTTT
TRBJ1-4 TRBV30 NA NA CAWKSGRGDEKLFF TGTGCCTGGAAATCCGGCCGGGGGGACGAAAAACTGTTTTTT
TRBJ1-2 TRBV27 NA TRBD1 CASSITGGWVTNYGYTF TGTGCCAGCAGTATCACAGGGGGCTGGGTGACTAACTATGGCTACACCTTC
TRBJ2-1 TRBV24-1 NA NA CATSDSLESNEQFF TGTGCCACCAGTGATTCTTTAGAATCCAATGAGCAGTTCTTC
TRBJ2-2 TRBV9 NA TRBD1 CASSGTGTENTGELFF TGTGCCAGCAGCGGAACCGGGACAGAGAACACCGGGGAGCTGTTTTTT
TRBJ2-3 TRBV5-1 NA TRBD1 CASSPNGVTGGPTDTQYF TGCGCCAGCAGCCCAAACGGCGTGACAGGGGGACCCACAGATACGCAGTATTTT
TRBJ1-4 TRBV18 NA NA CASSPGDISSGKLFF TGTGCCAGCTCACCAGGGGACATCTCTAGTGGAAAACTGTTTTTT
TRBJ2-3 TRBV6-5 NA NA CASSQGLATDTQYF TGTGCCAGCAGCCAGGGGCTAGCCACAGATACGCAGTATTTT
TRBJ1-6 TRBV5-4 NA NA CASSPNGGNGNSPLHF TGTGCCAGCAGTCCGAACGGAGGGAACGGGAATTCACCCCTCCACTTT
TRBJ2-1 TRBV19 NA NA CASSGQGGNEQFF TGTGCCAGTAGTGGTCAGGGGGGCAATGAGCAGTTCTTC
TRBJ1-6 TRBV6-6 once TRBD1 CASSPRAPIRTGYNSPLHF TGTGCCAGCAGTCCCCGGGCCCCTATACGGACAGGCTATAATTCACCCCTCCACTTT
TRBJ1-1 TRBV6-5 few TRBD1 CASSYEVGGDSEAFF TGTGCCAGCAGTTACGAAGTAGGGGGCGACTCTGAAGCTTTCTTT